What follows are 6 T cell receptor beta chains derived from one specimen sequenced in a study of molecular identifiers for immune sequencing clone quantification listed by TCRdb under 2018. The protocol used for the library was PCR. Instrument on record: NextSeq 500. TCRdb redid the processing of the public reads, applying fastp at Q25 and MiXCR, and retained in-frame beta chains. Rows matching on CDR3 protein sequence are summarized as one entry with the most common DNA and genes. Across this sample there are 460,000 or so distinct CDR3 sequences, with approximately 25% seen only once. The leading ten clones occupy under 0.85% of the sample. The source material was naive CD8+ T cells from blood, with Jurkat cell RNA spiked in. The sample's cell subset or site label, decoded: FACS-sorted CD8+CD4-CCR7+CD45RA+ naive T cells. These receptors originate from a human donor in good health. Some libraries in this study had Jurkat cell RNA spiked in.

The J gene is TRBJ2-1, the V gene TRBV7-2, with TRBD1 matching over 7 bases. Germline lookup yields CDR1 SGHTA and CDR2 FQGNSA. V lost 1 base and J lost 8; bases outside the gene matches: 8. CDR3 length: 15 residues. The CDR3 loop reads CASSLVRDSGDEQFF. The CDR3 coding sequence is TGTGCCAGCAGCTTAGTAAGGGACAGTGGCGATGAGCAGTTCTTC.

The genes are TRBV5-5 and TRBJ1-5; no definite D call. CDR1 is SGHKS and CDR2 is YYEKEE in the germline V gene (reference sequence). The CDR3 sequence is 15 residues long. V lost 0 bases and J lost 2, with 9 bases in between. The CDR3 sequence is CASSLVGMGNQPQHF. The CDR3 bases are TGTGCCAGCAGCTTGGTAGGGATGGGCAATCAGCCCCAGCATTTT. Full variable domain (outside the CDR3, taken from reference TRBV5-5 and TRBJ1-5): DAGVTQSPTHLIKTRGQQVTLRCSPISGHKSVSWYQQVLGQGPQFIFQYYEKEERGRGNFPDRFSARQFPNYSSELNVNALLLGDSALYLCASSLVGMGNQPQHFGDGTRLSIL.

On this clonotype: Just one base apart from a much larger clone, this may be a read error. The rearrangement links TRBV4-3 to TRBJ1-4; D unresolved. The CDR3 consists of 15 residues. Trimming shortened V by 0 bases and J by 1 base, and 6 bases separated the two germline ends. Germline V lookup: CDR1 LGHNA, CDR2 YSLEER. As DNA, the CDR3 is TGCGCCAGCAGCCAAGATCGGGAAACTAATGAAAAACTGTTTTTT. This encodes CASSQDRETNEKLFF.

At least ten counts were recorded for this clonotype. The rearrangement uses TRBV2 and TRBJ1-1; tentative D call: TRBD1 (6 bases). The V and J ends lost 5 bases and 7 bases respectively, with 17 bases between them. The V gene's germline CDR1 is SNHLY and CDR2 FYNNEI. The CDR3 contains 14 residues. DNA for the CDR3: TGTGCCAGCAGTCCCGGGACACCCGAGGGTGAAGCTTTCTTT. It codes for CASSPGTPEGEAFF.

This clonotype was detected only a few times. The genes are TRBV7-6 and TRBJ1-1; D is perhaps TRBD1 (5 bases). The germline V and J ends were trimmed by 4 bases and 7 bases, with 10 bases remaining between them. This CDR3 spans 12 amino acids. In germline, CDR1 is SGHVS, CDR2 FNYEAQ. Written as DNA, the CDR3 is TGTGCCAGCAGCTCCCGGGACGGTGAAGCTTTCTTT. Amino acids: CASSSRDGEAFF. Filled out from reference TRBV7-6 and TRBJ1-1, the complete variable domain reads GAGVSQSPRYKVTKRGQDVALRCDPISGHVSLYWYRQALGQGPEFLTYFNYEAQQDKSGLPNDRFSAERPEGSISTLTIQRTEQRDSAMYRCASSSRDGEAFFGQGTRLTVV.

Details on this clonotype: This clone may be a read error of a much larger clone one base away. The chain joins TRBV5-1 to TRBJ1-1, with TRBD1 matching 7 bases. J lost 4 bases, V lost 7 bases, and 7 bases had no gene match. The germline V gene encodes CDR1 SGHRS and CDR2 YFSETQ. The CDR3 has 13 residues. In DNA, the CDR3 is TGCGCCAGCGGCACAGGGGTAAGCACTGAAGCTTTCTTT. Encoded protein: CASGTGVSTEAFF.